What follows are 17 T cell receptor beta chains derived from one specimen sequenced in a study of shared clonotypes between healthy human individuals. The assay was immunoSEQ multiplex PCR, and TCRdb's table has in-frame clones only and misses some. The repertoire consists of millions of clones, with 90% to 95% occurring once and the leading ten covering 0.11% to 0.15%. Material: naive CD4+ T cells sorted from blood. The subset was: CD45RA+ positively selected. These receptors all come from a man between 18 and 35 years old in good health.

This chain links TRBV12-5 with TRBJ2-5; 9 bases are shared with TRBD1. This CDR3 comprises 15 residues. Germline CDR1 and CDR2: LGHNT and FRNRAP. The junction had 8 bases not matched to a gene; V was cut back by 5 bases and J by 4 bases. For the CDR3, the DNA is TGTGCTAGTGGTCCGGGGACAGGGAAGGCAGAGACCCAGTACTTC. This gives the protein CASGPGTGKAETQYF.

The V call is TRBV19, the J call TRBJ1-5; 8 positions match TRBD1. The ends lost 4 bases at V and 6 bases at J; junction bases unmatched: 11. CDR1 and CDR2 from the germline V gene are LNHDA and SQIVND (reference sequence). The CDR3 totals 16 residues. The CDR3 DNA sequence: TGTGCCAGTAGTACCCCCCGTGGACAGGGATCTCAGCCCCAGCATTTT. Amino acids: CASSTPRGQGSQPQHF.

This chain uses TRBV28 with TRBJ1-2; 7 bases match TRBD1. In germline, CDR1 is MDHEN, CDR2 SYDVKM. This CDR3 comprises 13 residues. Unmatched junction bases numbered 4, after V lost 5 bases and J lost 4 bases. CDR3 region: CASSEGALYGYTF. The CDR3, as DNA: TGTGCCAGCAGTGAGGGGGCACTCTATGGCTACACCTTC.

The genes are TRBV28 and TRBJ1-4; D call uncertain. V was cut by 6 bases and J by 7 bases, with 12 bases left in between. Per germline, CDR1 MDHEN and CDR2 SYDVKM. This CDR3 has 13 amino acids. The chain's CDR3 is CASSRRWAEKLFF. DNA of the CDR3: TGTGCCAGCAGCCGGAGGTGGGCTGAAAAACTGTTTTTT.

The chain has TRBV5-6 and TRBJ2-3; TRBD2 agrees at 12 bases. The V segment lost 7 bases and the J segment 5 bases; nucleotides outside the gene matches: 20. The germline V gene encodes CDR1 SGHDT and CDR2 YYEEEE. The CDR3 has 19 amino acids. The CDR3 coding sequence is TGTGCCAGCGTCGGCCCCTGGGGGCGACTAGCGGGAGACAGAGATACGCAGTATTTT. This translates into CASVGPWGRLAGDRDTQYF. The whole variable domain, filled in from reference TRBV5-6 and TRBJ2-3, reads DAGVTQSPTHLIKTRGQQVTLRCSPKSGHDTVSWYQQALGQGPQFIFQYYEEEERQRGNFPDRFSGHQFPNYSSELNVNALLLGDSALYLCASVGPWGRLAGDRDTQYFGPGTRLTVL.

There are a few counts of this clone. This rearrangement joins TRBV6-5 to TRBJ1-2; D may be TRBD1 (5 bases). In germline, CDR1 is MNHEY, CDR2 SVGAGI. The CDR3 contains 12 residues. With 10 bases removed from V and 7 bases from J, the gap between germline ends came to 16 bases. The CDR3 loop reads CATRQGGGGYTF. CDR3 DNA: TGTGCCACGAGGCAGGGTGGTGGTGGCTACACCTTC.

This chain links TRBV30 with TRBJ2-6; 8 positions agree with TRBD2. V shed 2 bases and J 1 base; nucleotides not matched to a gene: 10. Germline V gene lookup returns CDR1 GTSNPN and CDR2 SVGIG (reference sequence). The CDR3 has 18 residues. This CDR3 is CAWSTGGTVFSGANVLTF. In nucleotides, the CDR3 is TGTGCCTGGAGTACGGGGGGGACGGTCTTTTCTGGGGCCAACGTCCTGACTTTC.

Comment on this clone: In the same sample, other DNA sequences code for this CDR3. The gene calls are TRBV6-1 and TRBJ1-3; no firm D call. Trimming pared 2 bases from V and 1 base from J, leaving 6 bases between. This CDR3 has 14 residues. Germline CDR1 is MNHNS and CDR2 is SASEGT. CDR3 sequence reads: CASSETRSGNTIYF. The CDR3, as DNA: TGTGCCAGCAGTGAAACAAGATCTGGAAACACCATATATTTT.

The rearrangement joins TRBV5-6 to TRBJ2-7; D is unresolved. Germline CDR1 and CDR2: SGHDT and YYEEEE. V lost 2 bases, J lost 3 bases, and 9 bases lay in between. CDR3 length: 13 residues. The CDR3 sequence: CASSFLGNYEQYF. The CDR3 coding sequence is TGTGCCAGCAGCTTCCTGGGCAACTACGAGCAGTACTTC.

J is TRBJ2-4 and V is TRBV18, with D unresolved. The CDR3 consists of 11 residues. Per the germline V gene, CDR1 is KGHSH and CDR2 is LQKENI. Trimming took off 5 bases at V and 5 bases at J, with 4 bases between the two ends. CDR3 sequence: CASSGENIQYF. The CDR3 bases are TGTGCCAGCTCAGGGGAAAACATTCAGTACTTC.

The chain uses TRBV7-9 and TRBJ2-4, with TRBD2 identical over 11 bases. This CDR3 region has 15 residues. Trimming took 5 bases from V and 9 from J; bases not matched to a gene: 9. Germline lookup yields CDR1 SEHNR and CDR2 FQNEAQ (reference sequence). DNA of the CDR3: TGTGCCAGCAGCCGTACTAGCGGGGGCCCAGGCATTCAGTACTTC. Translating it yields CASSRTSGGPGIQYF. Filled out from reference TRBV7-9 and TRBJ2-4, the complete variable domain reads DTGVSQNPRHKITKRGQNVTFRCDPISEHNRLYWYRQTLGQGPEFLTYFQNEAQLEKSRLLSDRFSAERPKGSFSTLEIQRTEQGDSAMYLCASSRTSGGPGIQYFGAGTRLSVL.

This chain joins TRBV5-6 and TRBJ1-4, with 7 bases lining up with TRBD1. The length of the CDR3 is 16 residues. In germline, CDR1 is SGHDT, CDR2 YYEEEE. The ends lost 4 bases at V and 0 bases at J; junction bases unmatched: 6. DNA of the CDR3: TGTGCCAGCAGCCTTAGGGACAGCGCAACTAATGAAAAACTGTTTTTT. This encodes CASSLRDSATNEKLFF.

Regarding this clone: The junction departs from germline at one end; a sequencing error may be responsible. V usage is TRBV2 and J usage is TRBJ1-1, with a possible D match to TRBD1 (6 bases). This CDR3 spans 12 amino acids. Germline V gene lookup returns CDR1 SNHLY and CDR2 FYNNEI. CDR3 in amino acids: CASSLLQGRSWF. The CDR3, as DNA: TGTGCCAGCAGTCTCCTACAGGGTCGGAGTTGGTTT.

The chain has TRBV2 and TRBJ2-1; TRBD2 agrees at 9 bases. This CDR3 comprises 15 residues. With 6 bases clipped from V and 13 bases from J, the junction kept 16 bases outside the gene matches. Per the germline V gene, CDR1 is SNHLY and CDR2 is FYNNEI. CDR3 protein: CASRPPEHSGSRQFF. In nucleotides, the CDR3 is TGTGCCAGCAGACCCCCCGAACATAGCGGGAGTCGTCAGTTCTTC.

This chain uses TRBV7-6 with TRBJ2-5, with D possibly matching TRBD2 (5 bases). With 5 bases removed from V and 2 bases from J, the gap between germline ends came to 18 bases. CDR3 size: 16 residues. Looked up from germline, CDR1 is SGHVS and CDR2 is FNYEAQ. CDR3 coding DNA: TGTGCCAGCAGCACGTCAACGGGGTCCAATCAAGAGACCCAGTACTTC. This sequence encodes CASSTSTGSNQETQYF. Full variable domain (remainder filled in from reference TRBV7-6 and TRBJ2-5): GAGVSQSPRYKVTKRGQDVALRCDPISGHVSLYWYRQALGQGPEFLTYFNYEAQQDKSGLPNDRFSAERPEGSISTLTIQRTEQRDSAMYRCASSTSTGSNQETQYFGPGTRLLVL.

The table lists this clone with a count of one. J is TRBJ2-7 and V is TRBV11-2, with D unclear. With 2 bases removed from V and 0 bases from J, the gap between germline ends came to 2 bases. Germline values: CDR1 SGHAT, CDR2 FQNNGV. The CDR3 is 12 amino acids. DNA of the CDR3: TGTGCCAGCAGCTTATTCTCCTACGAGCAGTACTTC. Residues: CASSLFSYEQYF.

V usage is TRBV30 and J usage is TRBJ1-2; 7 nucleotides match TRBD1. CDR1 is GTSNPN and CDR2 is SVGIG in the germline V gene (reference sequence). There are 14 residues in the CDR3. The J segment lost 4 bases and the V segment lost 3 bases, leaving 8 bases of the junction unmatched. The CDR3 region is CAWSLKQGRYGYTF. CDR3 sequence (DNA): TGTGCCTGGAGCTTGAAACAGGGGCGCTATGGCTACACCTTC.